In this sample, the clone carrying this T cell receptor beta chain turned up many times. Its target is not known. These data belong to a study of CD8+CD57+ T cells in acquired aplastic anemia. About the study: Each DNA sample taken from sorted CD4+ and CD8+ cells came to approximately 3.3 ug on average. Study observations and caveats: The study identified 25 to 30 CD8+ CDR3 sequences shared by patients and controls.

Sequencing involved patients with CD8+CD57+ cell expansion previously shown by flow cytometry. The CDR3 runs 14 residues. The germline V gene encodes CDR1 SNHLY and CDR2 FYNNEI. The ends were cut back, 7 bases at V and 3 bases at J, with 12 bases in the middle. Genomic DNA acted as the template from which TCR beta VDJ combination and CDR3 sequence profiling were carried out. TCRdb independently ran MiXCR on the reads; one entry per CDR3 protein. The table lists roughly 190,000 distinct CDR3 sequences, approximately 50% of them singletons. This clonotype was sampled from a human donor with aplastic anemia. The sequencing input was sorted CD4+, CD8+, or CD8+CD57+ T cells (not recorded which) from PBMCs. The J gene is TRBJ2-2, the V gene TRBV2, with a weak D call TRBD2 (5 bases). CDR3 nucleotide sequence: TGTGCCAGCACCTCAATGCGGGACACCGGGGAGCTGTTTTTT. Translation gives CASTSMRDTGELFF. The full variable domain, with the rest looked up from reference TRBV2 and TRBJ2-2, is EPEVTQTPSHQVTQMGQEVILRCVPISNHLYFYWYRQILGQKVEFLVSFYNNEISEKSEIFDDQFSVERPDGSNFTLKIRSTKLEDSAMYFCASTSMRDTGELFFGEGSRLTVL.